This TCR beta chain was found in a study of CD8 T cells in ankylosing spondylitis. The sample holds a few counts of this clonotype. Its antigen is undetermined. Making the TCR beta libraries involved quantitative 5'-RACE with molecular barcodes. One entry per CDR3 protein, called by TCRdb with MiXCR from the 5' RACE reads. The repertoire holds roughly 140,000 distinct CDR3 sequences, about 42% seen once, with roughly 15% in the top ten. Study-level findings and limits: Clones linked to the disease showed a CD8+ phenotype. They occurred at relatively low frequencies in peripheral blood. Blood of patients with ankylosing spondylitis appeared to be characterized by a TCR beta motif of eight highly homologous variants.

The CDR3 is made up of 18 amino acids. The germline CDR1 and CDR2 sequences are LNHNV and YYDKDF (reference sequence). The V and J ends lost 1 base and 3 bases, in that order; junction bases with no gene match: 10. The sample comprised synovial fluid, either unsorted or a sorted T cell fraction (not recorded which). The gene calls are TRBV15 and TRBJ2-7, with 12 nucleotides matching TRBD2. The receptor was isolated from a male donor with ankylosing spondylitis. The CDR3, as DNA: TGTGCCACCAGCAGAGGGACTAGCGGGACGATCGGTCGCTACGAGCAGTACTTC. Its protein product is CATSRGTSGTIGRYEQYF.